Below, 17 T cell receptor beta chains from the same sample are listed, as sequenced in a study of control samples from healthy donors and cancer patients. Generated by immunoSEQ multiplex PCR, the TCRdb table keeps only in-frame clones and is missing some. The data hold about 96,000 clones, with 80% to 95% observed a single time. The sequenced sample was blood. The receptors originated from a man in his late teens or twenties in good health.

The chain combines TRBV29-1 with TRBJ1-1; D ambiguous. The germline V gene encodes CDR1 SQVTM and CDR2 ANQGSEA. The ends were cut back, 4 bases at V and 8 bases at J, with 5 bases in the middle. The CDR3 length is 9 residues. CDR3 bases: TGCAGCGTTGGAGCGGAAGCTTTCTTT. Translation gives CSVGAEAFF.

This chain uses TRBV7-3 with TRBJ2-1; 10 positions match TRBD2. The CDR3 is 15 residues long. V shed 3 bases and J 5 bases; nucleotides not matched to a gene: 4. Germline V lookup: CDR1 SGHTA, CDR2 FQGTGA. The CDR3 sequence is CASSFLAGVDNEQFF. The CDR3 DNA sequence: TGTGCCAGCAGCTTTCTAGCGGGAGTTGACAATGAGCAGTTCTTC.

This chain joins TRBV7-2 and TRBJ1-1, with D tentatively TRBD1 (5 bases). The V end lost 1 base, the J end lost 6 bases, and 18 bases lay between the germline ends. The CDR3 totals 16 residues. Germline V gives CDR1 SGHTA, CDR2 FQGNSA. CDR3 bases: TGTGCCAGCAGCTTAGGAACAGGAGCGGAACGGTCTGAAGCTTTCTTT. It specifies CASSLGTGAERSEAFF. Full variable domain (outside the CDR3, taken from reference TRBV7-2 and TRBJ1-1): GAGVSQSPSNKVTEKGKDVELRCDPISGHTALYWYRQSLGQGLEFLIYFQGNSAPDKSGLPSDRFSAERTGGSVSTLTIQRTQQEDSAVYLCASSLGTGAERSEAFFGQGTRLTVV.

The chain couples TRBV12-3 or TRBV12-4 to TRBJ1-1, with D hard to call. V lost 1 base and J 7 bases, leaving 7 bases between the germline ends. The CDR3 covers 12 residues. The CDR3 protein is CASSLVRFEAFF. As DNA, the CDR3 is TGTGCCAGCAGTTTAGTTCGGTTTGAAGCTTTCTTT.

CDR3 protein: CASSPSGRRSYEQYF. The CDR3 DNA sequence: TGTGCCAGCAGCCCTAGCGGGAGACGCTCCTACGAGCAGTACTTC. This chain connects TRBV4-2 to TRBJ2-7; TRBD2 agrees at 10 bases. Germline V CDR1 and CDR2: LGHNA, YNFKEQ. This CDR3 region has 15 residues. V shed 4 bases, J shed 0 bases, and the junction held 3 bases outside the gene matches.

The CDR3 sequence is CASSQSGQMNTEAFF. CDR3 sequence (DNA): TGTGCCAGCAGCCAATCCGGGCAGATGAACACTGAAGCTTTCTTT. The chain carries TRBV16 and TRBJ1-1; D not resolved. Trimming took 0 bases from V and 0 from J, leaving 8 bases between them. The germline CDR1 and CDR2 sequences are KGHSY and FQNENV. The CDR3 extends over 15 amino acids.

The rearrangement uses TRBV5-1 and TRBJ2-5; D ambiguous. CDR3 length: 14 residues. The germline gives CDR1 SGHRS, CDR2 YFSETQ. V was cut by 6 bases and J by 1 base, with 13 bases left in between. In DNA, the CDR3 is TGCGCCAGCAATAACGACATATCCCAAGAGACCCAGTACTTC. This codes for CASNNDISQETQYF.

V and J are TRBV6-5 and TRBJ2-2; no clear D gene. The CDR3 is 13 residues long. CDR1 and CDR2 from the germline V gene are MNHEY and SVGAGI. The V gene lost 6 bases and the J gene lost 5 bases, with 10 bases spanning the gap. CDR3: CASRLDGTGELFF. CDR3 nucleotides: TGTGCCAGCAGACTTGACGGGACCGGGGAGCTGTTTTTT.

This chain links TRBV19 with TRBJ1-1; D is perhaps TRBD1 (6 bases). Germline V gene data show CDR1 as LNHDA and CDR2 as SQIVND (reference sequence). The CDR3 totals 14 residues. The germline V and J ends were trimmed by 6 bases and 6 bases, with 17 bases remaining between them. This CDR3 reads CASRPLGANPEAFF. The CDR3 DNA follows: TGTGCCAGTAGGCCCTTGGGGGCGAATCCTGAAGCTTTCTTT.

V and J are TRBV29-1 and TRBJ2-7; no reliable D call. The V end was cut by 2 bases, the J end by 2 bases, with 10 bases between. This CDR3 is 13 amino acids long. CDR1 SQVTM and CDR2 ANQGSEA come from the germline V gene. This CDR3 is CSVEFDGPYEQYF. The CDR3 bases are TGCAGCGTTGAATTCGACGGGCCCTACGAGCAGTACTTC.

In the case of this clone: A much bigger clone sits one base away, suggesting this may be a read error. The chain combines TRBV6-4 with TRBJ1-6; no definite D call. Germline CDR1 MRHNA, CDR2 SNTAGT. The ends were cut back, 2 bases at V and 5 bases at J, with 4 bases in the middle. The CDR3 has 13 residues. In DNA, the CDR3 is TGTGCCAGCAGTGACAGGGATAATTCACCCCTCCACTTT. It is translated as CASSDRDNSPLHF.

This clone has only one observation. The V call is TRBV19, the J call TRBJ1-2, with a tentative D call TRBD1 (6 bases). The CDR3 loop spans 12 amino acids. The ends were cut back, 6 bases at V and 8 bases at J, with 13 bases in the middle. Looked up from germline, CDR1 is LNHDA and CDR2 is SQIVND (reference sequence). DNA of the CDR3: TGTGCCAGTAGCCCAGGGGCGTTAGGCTACACCTTC. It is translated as CASSPGALGYTF.

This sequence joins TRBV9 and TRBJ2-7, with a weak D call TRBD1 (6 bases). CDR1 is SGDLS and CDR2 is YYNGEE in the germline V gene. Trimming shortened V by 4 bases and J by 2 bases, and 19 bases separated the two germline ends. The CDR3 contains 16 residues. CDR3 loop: CASSPQGGGRAYEQYF. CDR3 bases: TGTGCCAGCAGCCCACAGGGTGGAGGCAGGGCCTACGAGCAGTACTTC.

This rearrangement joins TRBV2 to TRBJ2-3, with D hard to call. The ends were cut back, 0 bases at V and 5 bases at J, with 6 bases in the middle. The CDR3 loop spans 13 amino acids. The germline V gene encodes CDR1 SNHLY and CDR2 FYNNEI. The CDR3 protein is CASSEAWVDTQYF. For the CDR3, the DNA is TGTGCCAGCAGTGAAGCTTGGGTAGATACGCAGTATTTT. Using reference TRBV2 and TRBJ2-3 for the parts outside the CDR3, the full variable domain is EPEVTQTPSHQVTQMGQEVILRCVPISNHLYFYWYRQILGQKVEFLVSFYNNEISEKSEIFDDQFSVERPDGSNFTLKIRSTKLEDSAMYFCASSEAWVDTQYFGPGTRLTVL.

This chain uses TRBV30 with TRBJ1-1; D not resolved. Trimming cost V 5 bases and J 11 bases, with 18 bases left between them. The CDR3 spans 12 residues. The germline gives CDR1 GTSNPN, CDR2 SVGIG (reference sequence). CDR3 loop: CAWGRLNEAAFF. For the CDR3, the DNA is TGTGCCTGGGGGAGACTGAACGAAGCTGCTTTCTTT.

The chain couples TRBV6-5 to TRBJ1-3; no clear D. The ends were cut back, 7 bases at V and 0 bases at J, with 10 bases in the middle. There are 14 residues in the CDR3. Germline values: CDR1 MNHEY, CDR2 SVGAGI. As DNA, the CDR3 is TGTGCCAGCATTCGAACCGCCTCTGGAAACACCATATATTTT. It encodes CASIRTASGNTIYF.

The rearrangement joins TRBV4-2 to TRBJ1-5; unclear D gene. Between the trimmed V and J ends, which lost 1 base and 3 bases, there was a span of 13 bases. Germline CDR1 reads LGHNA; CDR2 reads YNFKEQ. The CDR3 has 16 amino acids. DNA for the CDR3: TGTGCCAGCAGCCAAGTTATTGGCCAGAACAATCAGCCCCAGCATTTT. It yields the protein CASSQVIGQNNQPQHF.